The 26 T cell receptor beta chains in this list originate from one sample, sequenced in a study of T cell responses to AZD1222 COVID-19 vaccine. TCRdb keeps only in-frame clones here, not all; method: immunoSEQ multiplex PCR. Among tens of thousands of clones listed, 86% were seen once. Source: peripheral blood, taken 28 days after the second AZD1222 dose. All receptors derive from an adult who received the AZD1222 COVID-19 vaccine.

This chain connects TRBV10-3 to TRBJ2-7; 8 bases match TRBD1. The CDR3 covers 14 residues. J gave up 6 bases and V 3 bases, and 7 bases lay outside the gene matches. The germline V gene encodes CDR1 ENHRY and CDR2 SYGVKD. The CDR3 nucleotides read TGTGCCATCAGTGACACCCAGGGGGCGGGCGAGCAGTACTTC. Protein: CAISDTQGAGEQYF.

This chain links TRBV18 with TRBJ2-7, with 11 positions matching TRBD1. Unmatched junction bases numbered 8, after V lost 3 bases and J lost 7 bases. CDR3 length: 15 residues. Germline CDR1 KGHSH, CDR2 LQKENI. The CDR3 here is CASSPGQGDLGEQYF. The DNA for the CDR3 is TGTGCCAGCTCACCGGGACAGGGGGACCTTGGAGAGCAGTACTTC.

The V gene is TRBV24-1, the J gene TRBJ1-2; D is unclear. Germline V gene data show CDR1 as KGHDR and CDR2 as SFDVKD. Trimming took off 6 bases at V and 1 base at J, with 11 bases between the two ends. This CDR3 region has 14 residues. The CDR3 DNA follows: TGTGCCACCAGTAGGGAAGGAATTAACTATGGCTACACCTTC. This translates into CATSREGINYGYTF.

J is TRBJ2-2 and V is TRBV28; the match to TRBD2 covers 10 bases. The V gene's germline CDR1 is MDHEN and CDR2 SYDVKM. CDR3 length: 19 residues. After removal of 6 bases from V and 7 bases from J, the junction contained 20 bases not matched to a gene. CDR3 in amino acids: CASRFREASGSKMGGELFF. DNA of the CDR3: TGTGCCAGCAGGTTCAGGGAAGCTAGCGGGAGTAAAATGGGCGGGGAGCTGTTTTTT.

V is TRBV19 and J is TRBJ2-5, with D perhaps matching TRBD2 (5 bases). Trimming removed 4 bases at V and 1 base at J, with 7 bases between. This CDR3 is 13 amino acids long. Germline loops: CDR1 LNHDA, CDR2 SQIVND (reference sequence). CDR3 residues: CASSTSGQETQYF. For the CDR3, the DNA is TGTGCCAGTAGTACCAGCGGCCAAGAGACCCAGTACTTC.

V and J are TRBV7-3 and TRBJ2-1; either TRBD1 or TRBD2 may supply D (7 bases each). There are 15 residues in the CDR3. The germline CDR1 and CDR2 sequences are SGHTA and FQGTGA. Trimming stripped 2 bases from V and 5 bases from J, with 13 bases between. The CDR3 DNA sequence: TGTGCCAGCAGCTTAGTCTCAGGGGGGGACAATGAGCAGTTCTTC. Its translation is CASSLVSGGDNEQFF. Full variable domain (missing parts from reference TRBV7-3 and TRBJ2-1): GAGVSQTPSNKVTEKGKYVELRCDPISGHTALYWYRQSLGQGPEFLIYFQGTGAADDSGLPNDRFFAVRPEGSVSTLKIQRTERGDSAVYLCASSLVSGGDNEQFFGPGTRLTVL.

The rearrangement joins TRBV6-5 to TRBJ2-7; a weak D match, TRBD1 (5 bases). Germline V gene sequence: CDR1 MNHEY, CDR2 SVGAGI. The CDR3 has 12 residues. Deletions cut 5 bases from V and 12 bases from J, with 17 bases between. The CDR3 loop is CASSSWQGRPYF. DNA of the CDR3: TGTGCCAGCAGTAGCTGGCAGGGAAGGCCGTACTTC.

The genes are TRBV30 and TRBJ1-3; the D is unclear. Looked up from germline, CDR1 is GTSNPN and CDR2 is SVGIG (reference sequence). The CDR3 totals 12 residues. Between the trimmed V and J ends, which lost 0 bases and 0 bases, there was a span of 0 bases. DNA of the CDR3: TGTGCCTGGAGTGTCTCTGGAAACACCATATATTTT. It translates to CAWSVSGNTIYF.

The chain combines TRBV7-8 with TRBJ1-2; TRBD1 agrees at 9 bases. The CDR3 extends over 14 amino acids. CDR1 is SGHVS, CDR2 FQNEAQ, per germline. The V gene end was trimmed by 6 bases and the J gene end by 7 bases; junction bases not matched to a gene: 9. CDR3 region: CASRQTQGAGGYTF. The CDR3 DNA follows: TGTGCCAGCAGGCAGACACAGGGGGCAGGTGGCTACACCTTC.

The chain carries TRBV2 and TRBJ2-2; D uncertain. Germline V gene lookup returns CDR1 SNHLY and CDR2 FYNNEI. The CDR3 contains 13 residues. V was shortened by 7 bases and J by 1 base, with 7 bases between the two germline ends. In nucleotides, the CDR3 is TGTGCCAGCACGGTCGAGAACACCGGGGAGCTGTTTTTT. Encoded protein: CASTVENTGELFF.

This chain joins TRBV28 and TRBJ1-6; D remains ambiguous. The V gene's germline CDR1 is MDHEN and CDR2 SYDVKM. The CDR3 has 13 amino acids. The germline V and J ends were trimmed by 2 bases and 4 bases, with 3 bases remaining between them. The CDR3 DNA reads as TGTGCCAGCAGTTTACAGTATAATTCACCCCTCCACTTT. It codes for CASSLQYNSPLHF.

This chain uses TRBV3-1 (or the pseudogene TRBV3-2) with TRBJ1-4, with 9 bases matching TRBD1. V gave up 6 bases and J gave up 0 bases; unmatched junction bases: 5. Germline V lookup: CDR1 LGHDT, CDR2 YNNKEL (reference sequence). The CDR3 consists of 16 residues. The CDR3 DNA reads TGTGCCAGCAGTAGGACAGGGGTAACAACTAATGAAAAACTGTTTTTT. It is translated as CASSRTGVTTNEKLFF.

This chain uses TRBV9 with TRBJ1-4, with a tentative D call TRBD1 (6 bases). Germline CDR1 is SGDLS and CDR2 is YYNGEE. The CDR3 length is 14 residues. Trimming took off 4 bases at V and 5 bases at J, with 12 bases between the two ends. CDR3 in DNA: TGTGCCAGCAGCCCGGGGGCATTAAATGAAAAACTGTTTTTT. Its translation is CASSPGALNEKLFF.

This sequence joins TRBV2 and TRBJ1-2; D not certain. The CDR3 totals 14 residues. Germline V gene lookup returns CDR1 SNHLY and CDR2 FYNNEI. The V end lost 2 bases, the J end lost 5 bases, and 12 bases lay between the germline ends. CDR3 amino acids: CASSEYSQAYGYTF. CDR3 DNA: TGTGCCAGCAGTGAATACAGCCAAGCTTATGGCTACACCTTC. Full variable domain (remainder filled in from reference TRBV2 and TRBJ1-2): EPEVTQTPSHQVTQMGQEVILRCVPISNHLYFYWYRQILGQKVEFLVSFYNNEISEKSEIFDDQFSVERPDGSNFTLKIRSTKLEDSAMYFCASSEYSQAYGYTFGSGTRLTVV.

V is TRBV27 and J is TRBJ1-2; D remains unclear. V was pared by 3 bases and J by 4 bases, with 12 bases between. The CDR3 length is 14 residues. Germline V gene lookup returns CDR1 MNHEY and CDR2 SMNVEV (reference sequence). The CDR3 nucleotides read TGTGCCAGCAGTTTGGGAGGTTGGCCCTATGGCTACACCTTC. Residues: CASSLGGWPYGYTF.

The rearrangement links TRBV6-5 to TRBJ2-7; D remains unclear. V dropped 5 bases and J dropped 0 bases, with 14 bases sitting between them. CDR1 MNHEY and CDR2 SVGAGI come from the germline V gene. The CDR3 consists of 15 residues. The CDR3 bases are TGTGCCAGCAGTCAATGGCGGAGCCCCTCCTACGAGCAGTACTTC. This encodes CASSQWRSPSYEQYF.

This chain links TRBV7-2 with TRBJ2-7; D is perhaps TRBD2 (5 bases). Germline loops: CDR1 SGHTA, CDR2 FQGNSA. This CDR3 region has 16 residues. Trimming took 5 bases from V and 4 from J, leaving 21 bases between them. The CDR3 DNA reads TGTGCCAGCAGCCCCCGGGCGGCCGTAGGAGGTTACGAGCAGTACTTC. It codes for CASSPRAAVGGYEQYF.

This chain connects TRBV4-2 to TRBJ1-2, with D hard to call. This CDR3 is built from 16 residues. CDR1 is LGHNA and CDR2 is YNFKEQ in the germline V gene. The ends were cut back, 4 bases at V and 4 bases at J, with 19 bases in the middle. DNA of the CDR3: TGTGCCAGCAGCCTAGTGATCAAAGGTAAGACCTATGGCTACACCTTC. Translating it yields CASSLVIKGKTYGYTF.

This clone was picked up one time. The V and J genes are TRBV5-1 and TRBJ2-3; the D is unclear. This CDR3 is 13 amino acids long. Germline loops: CDR1 SGHRS, CDR2 YFSETQ. V was trimmed by 0 bases and J by 2 bases, leaving 4 bases between them. The CDR3, as DNA: TGCGCCAGCAGCTTGGACTACACAGATACGCAGTATTTT. Its translation is CASSLDYTDTQYF.

The chain uses TRBV2 and TRBJ1-4, with D unclear. V was trimmed by 6 bases and J by 13 bases, leaving 24 bases between them. CDR1 is SNHLY and CDR2 is FYNNEI in the germline V gene. CDR3 length: 15 amino acids. The CDR3 DNA reads as TGTGCCAGCAGACGGCCAGGCCAGGACGGAGGACTACTGTTTTTT. Protein sequence: CASRRPGQDGGLLFF.

CDR3 coding DNA: TGTGCCAGCAGTCCTCCGGGACAGGGGGCAAACGAGCAGTACTTC. Translated, it gives CASSPPGQGANEQYF. The chain couples TRBV6-5 to TRBJ2-7; 12 bases map to TRBD1. CDR1 and CDR2 (germline): MNHEY, SVGAGI. This CDR3 contains 15 residues. After removal of 5 bases from V and 5 bases from J, the junction contained 7 bases not matched to a gene.

This chain uses TRBV27 with TRBJ1-1, with D tentatively TRBD1 (6 bases). Trimming pared 0 bases from V and 3 bases from J, leaving 14 bases between. The CDR3 length is 16 residues. The germline gives CDR1 MNHEY, CDR2 SMNVEV (reference sequence). The CDR3 reads CASSLSLRGRYTEAFF. DNA for the CDR3: TGTGCCAGCAGTTTATCGCTTCGGGGGCGATACACTGAAGCTTTCTTT.

This sequence joins TRBV20-1 and TRBJ2-7; D is unresolved. This CDR3 comprises 11 residues. Germline-derived CDR1 and CDR2 are DFQATT and SNEGSKA (reference sequence). The V gene lost 2 bases and the J gene lost 3 bases, with 5 bases spanning the gap. This chain's CDR3 is CSARPHYEQYF. The CDR3 DNA reads as TGCAGTGCTAGACCACACTACGAGCAGTACTTC.

The chain carries TRBV3-1 (or the pseudogene TRBV3-2) and TRBJ1-1; D gene unclear. The germline V gene has CDR1 LGHDT and CDR2 YNNKEL (reference sequence). The CDR3 totals 13 residues. Trimming left V 1 base short and J 14 bases short, with 17 bases between. DNA for the CDR3: TGTGCCAGCAGCCAAGCAGTCAGGCCTGCTCAGTTCTTT. Its translation: CASSQAVRPAQFF.

This chain connects TRBV10-1 to TRBJ2-1, with 10 bases aligning to TRBD2. Germline V gene data show CDR1 as WNHNN and CDR2 as SYGVQD (reference sequence). The CDR3 totals 15 residues. Trimming at V came to 4 bases and at J to 7 bases, leaving 7 bases not matched to a gene. The CDR3 DNA follows: TGCGCCAGCAGTGTCCTAGCGGGAGAAACGAATGAGCAGTTCTTC. Its protein product is CASSVLAGETNEQFF.

V is TRBV14 and J is TRBJ1-6; the D is unclear. In germline, CDR1 is SGHDN, CDR2 FVKESK. CDR3 size: 16 residues. V was shortened by 4 bases and J by 0 bases, with 10 bases between the two germline ends. CDR3 DNA sequence: TGTGCCAGCAGCCTCCGTTTGAGCTCCTATAATTCACCCCTCCACTTT. It encodes CASSLRLSSYNSPLHF. The full variable domain, its missing parts supplied by reference TRBV14 and TRBJ1-6, is EAGVTQFPSHSVIEKGQTVTLRCDPISGHDNLYWYRRVMGKEIKFLLHFVKESKQDESGMPNNRFLAERTGGTYSTLKVQPAELEDSGVYFCASSLRLSSYNSPLHFGNGTRLTVT.